Below are 23 T cell receptor beta chains sequenced from a single sample in a study of CD8 T cells in ankylosing spondylitis. Study conclusions and caveats: A motif in TCR beta, a set of under ten highly homologous variants, appeared characteristic of ankylosing spondylitis blood.

One entry per CDR3 protein results from TCRdb running MiXCR on the 5' RACE reads. The profile covers approximately 550,000 distinct CDR3 sequences, with more than 9.5% appearing a single time and 6.8% taken by the ten largest. Antigen specificity for these receptors is unknown. What was sequenced was blood, either unsorted or a sorted T cell fraction (not recorded which). The receptors were gathered from a male donor with ankylosing spondylitis.

The table lists this clonotype with many counts. The chain employs TRBV28 and TRBJ1-5; D might be TRBD1 (6 bases). V was cut by 4 bases and J by 7 bases, with 14 bases left in between. Germline CDR1 and CDR2: MDHEN and SYDVKM. This CDR3 region has 14 residues. The CDR3 DNA reads TGTGCCAGCAGTTCGGGGGGGCCCCGGCAGCCCCAGCATTTT. Amino acids: CASSSGGPRQPQHF.

This clonotype was detected only a few times. V is TRBV14 and J is TRBJ1-6; TRBD1 agrees at 7 bases. Trimming took 4 bases from V and 7 from J; bases not matched to a gene: 4. The CDR3 runs 14 residues. Germline CDR1 is SGHDN and CDR2 is FVKESK. The CDR3 DNA reads TGTGCCAGCAGCCTAGGGGGCGGGAATTCACCCCTCCACTTT. It is translated as CASSLGGGNSPLHF. Looking up the rest from reference TRBV14 and TRBJ1-6 gives the full variable domain: EAGVTQFPSHSVIEKGQTVTLRCDPISGHDNLYWYRRVMGKEIKFLLHFVKESKQDESGMPNNRFLAERTGGTYSTLKVQPAELEDSGVYFCASSLGGGNSPLHFGNGTRLTVT.

A few counts support this clonotype. The chain links TRBV10-2 to TRBJ2-7; 8 bases line up with TRBD1. Trimming at V came to 10 bases and at J to 2 bases, leaving 10 bases not matched to a gene. The CDR3 length is 14 residues. Germline loops: CDR1 WSHSY, CDR2 SAAADI. The CDR3 region is CATYSGQGAYEQYF. The DNA of the CDR3 is TGCGCCACCTACTCAGGACAGGGAGCCTACGAGCAGTACTTC.

The rearrangement joins TRBV7-9 to TRBJ2-1; 15 bases line up with TRBD2. CDR3 length equals 13 residues. CDR1 and CDR2 (germline): SEHNR, FQNEAQ (reference sequence). CDR3 region: CASGLAGGDEQFF. CDR3 coding DNA: TGTGCATCGGGACTAGCGGGAGGCGATGAGCAGTTCTTC.

The chain uses TRBV20-1 and TRBJ1-4; a weak D match, TRBD1 (5 bases). In germline, CDR1 is DFQATT, CDR2 SNEGSKA (reference sequence). The CDR3 has 11 residues. The CDR3 region is CSGADNEKLFF. As DNA, the CDR3 is TGCAGCGGGGCAGATAATGAAAAACTGTTTTTT.

This clonotype was observed a handful of times. The chain is built from TRBV6-1 and TRBJ1-1; D possibly corresponds to TRBD1 (5 bases). Germline-derived CDR1 and CDR2 are MNHNS and SASEGT. CDR3 size: 15 residues. Trimming shortened V by 4 bases and J by 2 bases, and 14 bases separated the two germline ends. CDR3: CASSASGLSNTEAFF. The CDR3 region has the DNA TGTGCCAGCAGTGCCTCGGGACTCTCAAACACTGAAGCTTTCTTT.

This clonotype was recorded at least ten times. The rearrangement joins TRBV12-3 or TRBV12-4 to TRBJ2-1; D is unresolved. The ends were cut back, 6 bases at V and 0 bases at J, with 18 bases in the middle. This CDR3 is 17 amino acids long. The CDR3 bases are TGTGCCAGCAGCTCCCCGACGGCCCCCAGCTCCTACAATGAGCAGTTCTTC. This translates into CASSSPTAPSSYNEQFF.

This clonotype came up a few times. This rearrangement joins TRBV6-5 to TRBJ2-3; TRBD1 matches 9 bases. The germline gives CDR1 MNHEY, CDR2 SVGAGI. The V gene end was trimmed by 2 bases and the J gene end by 4 bases; junction bases not matched to a gene: 4. The CDR3 loop spans 15 amino acids. This CDR3 reads CASSYARQGADTQYF. The DNA for the CDR3 is TGTGCCAGCAGTTACGCGCGACAGGGGGCAGATACGCAGTATTTT.

This clonotype was seen many times. The chain carries TRBV5-1 and TRBJ1-1; possible D gene TRBD1, 5 bases. The CDR3 length is 14 residues. V was cut by 7 bases and J by 2 bases, with 15 bases left in between. Germline CDR1 SGHRS, CDR2 YFSETQ. CDR3 sequence reads: CASAKPGSNTEAFF. CDR3 DNA: TGCGCCAGCGCAAAGCCAGGGTCAAACACTGAAGCTTTCTTT.

Many counts were recorded for this clonotype. V is TRBV2 and J is TRBJ2-1; 10 bases align to TRBD2. The CDR3 has 13 residues. Germline-derived CDR1 and CDR2 are SNHLY and FYNNEI. The trim removed 8 bases at V and 9 bases at J, leaving 7 bases unmatched. CDR3 nucleotides: TGTGCCAGCGAGCGGGAGGGGTCCACTGAGCAGTTCTTC. Translation: CASEREGSTEQFF.

This clonotype was picked up a small number of times. The chain links TRBV29-1 to TRBJ1-3; TRBD1 is a possible D gene (5 bases). V dropped 1 base and J dropped 5 bases, with 6 bases sitting between them. The CDR3 loop spans 12 amino acids. From germline, CDR1 is SQVTM and CDR2 ANQGSEA. Written as DNA, the CDR3 is TGCAGCGTTGAAGCAGGGCGAAACACCATATATTTT. Translated: CSVEAGRNTIYF.

CDR3 sequence reads: CASSPVVGGQETQYF. CDR3 DNA sequence: TGCGCCAGCAGCCCCGTAGTAGGGGGACAAGAGACCCAGTACTTC. The rearrangement links TRBV5-1 to TRBJ2-5; weak D call: TRBD1 (6 bases). CDR1 is SGHRS and CDR2 is YFSETQ in the germline V gene. This CDR3 contains 15 residues. V lost 4 bases to trimming and J lost 2 bases, with 15 bases between them.

The table lists this clonotype with a few counts. This chain joins TRBV3-1 and TRBJ2-5; TRBD2 matches at 8 bases. Germline V gene data show CDR1 as LGHDT and CDR2 as YNNKEL (reference sequence). Trimming took 1 base from V and 1 from J; bases not matched to a gene: 2. This CDR3 spans 15 amino acids. Written as DNA, the CDR3 is TGTGCCAGCAGCCAAGCCGGACTAGCCCAAGAGACCCAGTACTTC. Translating gives CASSQAGLAQETQYF.

The gene calls are TRBV30 and TRBJ2-7; D ambiguous. The V end lost 3 bases, the J end lost 3 bases, and 9 bases lay between the germline ends. Germline V gives CDR1 GTSNPN, CDR2 SVGIG (reference sequence). The CDR3 contains 12 residues. CDR3 region: CAWREGIYEQYF. In DNA, the CDR3 is TGTGCCTGGAGGGAAGGGATCTACGAGCAGTACTTC.

This clonotype was seen a handful of times. This rearrangement joins TRBV5-1 to TRBJ1-1, with 8 bases identical to TRBD1. V trimming: 4 bases; J trimming: 3 bases; junction bases outside the gene matches: 8. The CDR3 is made up of 15 amino acids. CDR1 is SGHRS and CDR2 is YFSETQ in the germline V gene. The DNA for the CDR3 is TGCGCCAGCAGCCCCCTCACAGGGGGAGACACTGAAGCTTTCTTT. Translation gives CASSPLTGGDTEAFF.

This sequence joins TRBV4-1 and TRBJ1-5, with D possibly matching TRBD1 (6 bases). Germline CDR1 is MGHRA and CDR2 is YSYEKL. CDR3 length equals 16 residues. The V gene lost 3 bases and the J gene lost 1 base, with 13 bases spanning the gap. The CDR3 here is CASSQEQGASNQPQHF. The CDR3 nucleotides read TGCGCCAGCAGCCAGGAACAGGGCGCAAGCAATCAGCCCCAGCATTTT.

The sample holds a few counts of this clonotype. The rearrangement links TRBV12-3 or TRBV12-4 to TRBJ2-5; D unclear. V lost 5 bases, J lost 2 bases, and 9 bases lay in between. The CDR3 contains 13 residues. The CDR3 DNA follows: TGTGCCAGCAGTAGACTCTTACAAGAGACCCAGTACTTC. Amino acids: CASSRLLQETQYF.

The gene calls are TRBV7-6 and TRBJ2-2; D is undetermined. Germline V gives CDR1 SGHVS, CDR2 FNYEAQ. V gave up 5 bases and J gave up 6 bases, with 10 bases separating them. The CDR3 covers 13 residues. CDR3 loop: CASSQSVPGELFF. The CDR3 DNA sequence: TGTGCCAGCAGCCAGTCTGTGCCCGGGGAGCTGTTTTTT. Using reference TRBV7-6 and TRBJ2-2 for the parts outside the CDR3, the full variable domain is GAGVSQSPRYKVTKRGQDVALRCDPISGHVSLYWYRQALGQGPEFLTYFNYEAQQDKSGLPNDRFSAERPEGSISTLTIQRTEQRDSAMYRCASSQSVPGELFFGEGSRLTVL.

This clonotype was seen only a few times. CDR3 residues: CSASTGGVFNEQFF. For the CDR3, the DNA is TGCAGTGCTAGTACGGGAGGAGTATTCAATGAGCAGTTCTTC. V and J are TRBV20-1 and TRBJ2-1; 7 nucleotides match TRBD2. The CDR3 sequence is 14 residues long. V was clipped by 3 bases and J by 6 bases; unmatched bases: 8. Germline-derived CDR1 and CDR2 are DFQATT and SNEGSKA (reference sequence).

CDR3 in DNA: TGTGCCAGCGCTGGGGTCGTGGGTGCCTCCTACGAGCAGTACTTC. Translation gives CASAGVVGASYEQYF. The V and J genes are TRBV7-2 and TRBJ2-7; D is ambiguous. This CDR3 region has 15 residues. Trimming shortened V by 8 bases and J by 0 bases, and 17 bases separated the two germline ends. Germline V CDR1 and CDR2: SGHTA, FQGNSA.

The gene calls are TRBV2 and TRBJ1-2; TRBD1 is a possible D gene (6 bases). Trimming took off 7 bases at V and 7 bases at J, with 22 bases between the two ends. From germline, CDR1 is SNHLY and CDR2 FYNNEI. The CDR3 extends over 15 amino acids. CDR3 DNA sequence: TGTGCCAGCACAGTGAGGAGTGGCAGGGGCTTTGGCTACACCTTC. This translates into CASTVRSGRGFGYTF.

The gene calls are TRBV5-1 and TRBJ2-1; D possibly corresponds to TRBD1 (5 bases). Trimming shortened V by 0 bases and J by 3 bases, and 7 bases separated the two germline ends. This CDR3 is built from 14 residues. Germline CDR1 and CDR2: SGHRS and YFSETQ. The CDR3 loop is CASSLEGNYNEQFF. CDR3 nucleotide sequence: TGCGCCAGCAGCTTGGAGGGGAACTACAATGAGCAGTTCTTC.

The chain couples TRBV20-1 to TRBJ1-6; 8 bases are a match to TRBD1. There are 15 residues in the CDR3. The V gene's germline CDR1 is DFQATT and CDR2 SNEGSKA (reference sequence). Trimming removed 0 bases from V and 15 bases from J; junction bases left unmatched: 13. The chain's CDR3 is CSARDASQGASILHF. CDR3 coding DNA: TGCAGTGCTAGAGATGCGAGCCAGGGGGCTAGTATCCTCCACTTT.